This entry lists 16 T cell receptor beta chains sequenced from one sample in a study of blood T cell repertoires in COVID-19. TCRdb's table, derived via immunoSEQ multiplex PCR, lists solely in-frame clones and lacks some. Among over 110,000 clones listed, 80% to 90% were seen once. The specimen sequenced was peripheral blood. The receptors derive from a woman in her forties or fifties with acute or convalescent COVID-19.

The chain employs TRBV5-1 and TRBJ1-1, with D perhaps TRBD1 (5 bases). The CDR3 has 15 residues. The ends were cut back, 0 bases at V and 5 bases at J, with 14 bases in the middle. Germline V lookup: CDR1 SGHRS, CDR2 YFSETQ. In nucleotides, the CDR3 is TGCGCCAGCAGCTTGGCGGCCGGGGGAAGAACTGAAGCTTTCTTT. It codes for CASSLAAGGRTEAFF.

V usage is TRBV5-5 and J usage is TRBJ2-1, with D hard to call. V was pared by 4 bases and J by 6 bases, with 20 bases between. The CDR3 is made up of 16 amino acids. Germline values: CDR1 SGHKS, CDR2 YYEKEE (reference sequence). The CDR3 coding sequence is TGTGCCAGCAGCCATCCTCTAGAGGCAAAGGCCAATGAGCAGTTCTTC. Its protein is CASSHPLEAKANEQFF.

The chain couples TRBV20-1 to TRBJ1-4, with D maybe TRBD1 (6 bases). Germline assignment: CDR1 DFQATT and CDR2 SNEGSKA (reference sequence). CDR3 length: 14 residues. V lost 4 bases and J 6 bases, leaving 15 bases between the germline ends. The CDR3 DNA sequence: TGCAGTGCTATTGAGGGCCAGGGGTATGAAAAACTGTTTTTT. This sequence encodes CSAIEGQGYEKLFF.

The chain uses TRBV5-5 and TRBJ1-2; D not resolved. This CDR3 is built from 13 residues. Germline CDR1 is SGHKS and CDR2 is YYEKEE (reference sequence). Trimming pared 4 bases from V and 3 bases from J, leaving 10 bases between. The CDR3, as DNA: TGTGCCAGCAGCCAAGACATTTACTATGGCTACACCTTC. Translated, it gives CASSQDIYYGYTF.

This chain uses TRBV5-1 with TRBJ2-6; D ambiguous. The CDR3 is made up of 14 amino acids. The V and J ends lost 4 bases and 1 base respectively, with 6 bases between them. Germline V lookup: CDR1 SGHRS, CDR2 YFSETQ. The DNA of the CDR3 is TGCGCCAGCAGCCAGAATTCTGGGGCCAACGTCCTGACTTTC. Amino acid sequence: CASSQNSGANVLTF.

The chain links TRBV7-9 to TRBJ2-5, with a tentative D call TRBD2 (6 bases). Between the trimmed V and J ends, which lost 5 bases and 1 base, there was a span of 20 bases. The CDR3 extends over 17 amino acids. From germline, CDR1 is SEHNR and CDR2 FQNEAQ (reference sequence). The CDR3 nucleotides are TGTGCCAGCAGCCCTCGGTCATTCACGGGGGTCCAAGAGACCCAGTACTTC. It is translated as CASSPRSFTGVQETQYF.

The chain couples TRBV7-9 to TRBJ1-1; 8 positions match TRBD1. CDR3 size: 16 residues. Germline-derived CDR1 and CDR2 are SEHNR and FQNEAQ (reference sequence). J gave up 5 bases and V 3 bases, and 11 bases lay outside the gene matches. The CDR3 DNA sequence: TGTGCCAGCAGCTTCTTAGCAGGACAGGGTGGGACTGAAGCTTTCTTT. Encoded protein: CASSFLAGQGGTEAFF.

The chain employs TRBV9 and TRBJ2-5; TRBD2 might be the D (7 bases). The CDR3 spans 15 residues. CDR1 SGDLS and CDR2 YYNGEE come from the germline V gene. The V and J ends lost 4 bases and 4 bases respectively, with 17 bases between them. The CDR3 protein is CASSPVGGGRETQYF. CDR3 in DNA: TGTGCCAGCAGCCCAGTGGGGGGGGGCAGAGAGACCCAGTACTTC.

The chain recombines TRBV4-2 with TRBJ1-2, with TRBD1 matching 8 bases. After removal of 3 bases from V and 4 bases from J, the junction contained 7 bases not matched to a gene. The CDR3 consists of 15 residues. Germline loops: CDR1 LGHNA, CDR2 YNFKEQ. The CDR3 bases are TGTGCCAGCAGCCAGGACAGGGATTATGGCTATGGCTACACCTTC. This sequence encodes CASSQDRDYGYGYTF.

The CDR3: CASSQGAGTEQFF. The CDR3 nucleotides are TGTGCCAGCAGCCAAGGCGCGGGAACTGAGCAGTTCTTC. The chain recombines TRBV7-3 with TRBJ2-1; D might be TRBD2 (6 bases). Germline V CDR1 and CDR2: SGHTA, FQGTGA. V shed 5 bases and J shed 9 bases, with 14 bases lying between them. This CDR3 spans 13 amino acids. Together with reference TRBV7-3 and TRBJ2-1, the CDR3 gives the full variable domain: GAGVSQTPSNKVTEKGKYVELRCDPISGHTALYWYRQSLGQGPEFLIYFQGTGAADDSGLPNDRFFAVRPEGSVSTLKIQRTERGDSAVYLCASSQGAGTEQFFGPGTRLTVL.

V is TRBV7-2 and J is TRBJ2-7, with TRBD1 matching over 10 bases. The V gene end was trimmed by 2 bases and the J gene end by 5 bases; junction bases not matched to a gene: 6. Germline V gives CDR1 SGHTA, CDR2 FQGNSA. CDR3 length: 15 amino acids. The CDR3 loop is CASSLQGTGAHEQYF. The CDR3 DNA reads TGTGCCAGCAGCTTACAAGGGACAGGGGCTCACGAGCAGTACTTC.

The chain has TRBV6-5 and TRBJ2-1, with D possibly being TRBD2 (5 bases). The CDR3 contains 15 residues. The germline CDR1 and CDR2 sequences are MNHEY and SVGAGI. V was shortened by 0 bases and J by 4 bases, with 10 bases between the two germline ends. The CDR3 here is CASSYSSGGYNEQFF. CDR3 in DNA: TGTGCCAGCAGTTACTCGAGCGGAGGATACAATGAGCAGTTCTTC.

The chain couples TRBV7-8 to TRBJ1-5; 7 nucleotides agree with TRBD1. From germline, CDR1 is SGHVS and CDR2 FQNEAQ. This CDR3 comprises 19 residues. V was pared by 4 bases and J by 0 bases, with 15 bases of the junction left unmatched. The CDR3 DNA sequence: TGTGCCAGCAGCTCCCGACAGGGCACTAATCAAGGTAGCAATCAGCCCCAGCATTTT. Protein: CASSSRQGTNQGSNQPQHF.

In this sample, this clone turned up a few times. This chain uses TRBV2 with TRBJ2-7; D may be TRBD1 (6 bases). The CDR3 sequence is 15 residues long. Trimming took off 6 bases at V and 2 bases at J, with 17 bases between the two ends. CDR1 and CDR2 (germline): SNHLY, FYNNEI. Here the CDR3 DNA reads TGTGCCAGCAGCATGGACAGTACTACGACCTACGAGCAGTACTTC. It translates to CASSMDSTTTYEQYF. Complete variable domain (other parts from reference TRBV2 and TRBJ2-7): EPEVTQTPSHQVTQMGQEVILRCVPISNHLYFYWYRQILGQKVEFLVSFYNNEISEKSEIFDDQFSVERPDGSNFTLKIRSTKLEDSAMYFCASSMDSTTTYEQYFGPGTRLTVT.

The rearrangement links TRBV7-2 to TRBJ2-5, with D perhaps TRBD2 (5 bases). Trimming stripped 2 bases from V and 5 bases from J, with 12 bases between. From germline, CDR1 is SGHTA and CDR2 FQGNSA. The CDR3 totals 14 residues. The CDR3 spells CASSLIPSGETQYF. DNA for the CDR3: TGTGCCAGCAGCTTAATTCCCTCGGGGGAGACCCAGTACTTC.

This rearrangement joins TRBV19 to TRBJ2-2; 11 bases agree with TRBD2. With V trimmed by 4 bases and J by 5 bases, 6 bases remained unmatched. CDR1 and CDR2 from the germline V gene are LNHDA and SQIVND (reference sequence). This CDR3 spans 16 amino acids. CDR3 DNA sequence: TGTGCCAGTAGTACCCTACTAGCGGGAGAGACCGGGGAGCTGTTTTTT. Translation gives CASSTLLAGETGELFF.